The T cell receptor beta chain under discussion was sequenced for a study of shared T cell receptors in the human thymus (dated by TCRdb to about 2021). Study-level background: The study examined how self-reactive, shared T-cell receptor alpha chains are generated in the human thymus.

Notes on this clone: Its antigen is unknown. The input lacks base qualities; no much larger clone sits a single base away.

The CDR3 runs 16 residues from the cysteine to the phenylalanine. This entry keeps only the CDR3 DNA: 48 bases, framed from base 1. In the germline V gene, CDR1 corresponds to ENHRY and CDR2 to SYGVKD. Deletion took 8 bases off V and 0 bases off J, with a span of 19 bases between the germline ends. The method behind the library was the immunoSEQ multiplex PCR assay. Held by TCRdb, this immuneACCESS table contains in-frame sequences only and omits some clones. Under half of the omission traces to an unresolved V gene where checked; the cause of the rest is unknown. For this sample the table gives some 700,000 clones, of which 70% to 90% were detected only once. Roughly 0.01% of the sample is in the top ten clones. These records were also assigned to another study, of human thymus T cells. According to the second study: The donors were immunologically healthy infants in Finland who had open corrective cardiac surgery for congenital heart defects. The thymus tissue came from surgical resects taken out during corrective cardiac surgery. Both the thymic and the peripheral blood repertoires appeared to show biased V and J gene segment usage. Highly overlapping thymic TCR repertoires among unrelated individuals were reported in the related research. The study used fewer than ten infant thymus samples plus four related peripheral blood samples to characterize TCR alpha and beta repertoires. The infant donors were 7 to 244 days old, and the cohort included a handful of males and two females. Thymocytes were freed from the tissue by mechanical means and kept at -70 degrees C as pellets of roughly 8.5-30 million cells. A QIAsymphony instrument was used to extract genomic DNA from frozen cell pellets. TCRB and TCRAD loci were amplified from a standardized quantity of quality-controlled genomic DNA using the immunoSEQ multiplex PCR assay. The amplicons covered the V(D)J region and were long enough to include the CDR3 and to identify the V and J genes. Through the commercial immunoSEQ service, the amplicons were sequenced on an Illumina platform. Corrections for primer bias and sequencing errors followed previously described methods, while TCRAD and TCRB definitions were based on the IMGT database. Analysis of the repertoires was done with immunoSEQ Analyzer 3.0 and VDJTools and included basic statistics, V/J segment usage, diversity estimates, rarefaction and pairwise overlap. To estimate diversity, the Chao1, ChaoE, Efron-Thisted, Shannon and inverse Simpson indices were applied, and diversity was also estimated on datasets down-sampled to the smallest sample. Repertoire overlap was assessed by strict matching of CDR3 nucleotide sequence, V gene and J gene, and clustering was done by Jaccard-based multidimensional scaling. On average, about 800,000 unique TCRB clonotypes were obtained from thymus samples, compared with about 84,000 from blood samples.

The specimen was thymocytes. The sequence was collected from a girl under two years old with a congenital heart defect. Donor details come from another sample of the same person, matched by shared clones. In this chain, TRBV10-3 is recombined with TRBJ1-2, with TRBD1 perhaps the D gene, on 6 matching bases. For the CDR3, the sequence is CAIGGAGQESNYGYTF. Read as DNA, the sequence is TGTGCCATCGGGGGGGCTGGGCAGGAATCTAACTATGGCTACACCTTC.